The TCR beta chain under discussion was sequenced for a study of Ad26.COV2.S vaccination and SARS-CoV-2 variants. General study findings and limits: Once vaccination had occurred, spike-specific CD8+ and CD4+ T cell responses reportedly showed substantial breadth.

V lost 2 bases to trimming and J lost 5 bases, with 12 bases between them. The CDR3 loop spans 14 amino acids. CDR1 LNHDA and CDR2 SQIVND come from the germline V gene (reference sequence). Profiled with immunoSEQ multiplex PCR; TCRdb holds only in-frame clones, not every one. The table records under 600,000 clones, nearly 90% of them present only once. With regard to this clone: What it binds is unknown.

Treatment reported: some 20 received Ad26.COV2.S at low or high dose, single or two shots; several received placebo; per-sample allocation not given. On day 63 after the first injection, vaccine and placebo recipients gave samples. This chain uses TRBV19 with TRBJ1-2, with D perhaps TRBD1 (6 bases). Sequencing used peripheral blood, obtained in a trial of Ad26.COV2.S vaccine versus placebo. This sequence originates from a person between 18 and 59 years old who received the Ad26.COV2.S COVID-19 vaccine or a placebo. The chain's CDR3 is CASSIPQGRYGYTF. DNA of the CDR3: TGTGCCAGTAGTATACCCCAGGGGCGGTATGGCTACACCTTC.